This T cell receptor (beta chain) was retrieved from a study of T cell repertoires in cytomegalovirus infection. This CDR3 comprises 13 residues. The V and J ends lost 0 bases and 8 bases, in that order; junction bases with no gene match: 1. CDR1 SGHTA and CDR2 FQGNSA come from the germline V gene. The sample holds many counts of this clonotype. The antigen remains undetermined. TCRdb re-called the reads through MiXCR, storing one row per CDR3 protein. The data hold about 500,000 distinct CDR3 sequences, with about 33% observed a single time. The sequences come from cultured PBMCs, collected from culture after CMV antigen stimulation. The TCR comes from a human donor in good health (CMV status not recorded). Some clones in this sample may be carry-over from other donors' samples. The chain has TRBV7-2 and TRBJ2-1, with 7 nucleotides matching TRBD1. The CDR3 sequence is CASSLAGGDEQFF. CDR3 nucleotide sequence: TGTGCCAGCAGCTTAGCAGGGGGCGATGAGCAGTTCTTC.